This entry lists 2 T cell receptor beta chains sequenced from one sample in a study of T-cell reconstitution after alpha-beta-depleted transplantation in children. Unique molecular identifiers featured in how the TCRbeta library was prepared. MiXCR, applied by TCRdb to the PCR reads, yields one record per CDR3 protein. The profile shows approximately 420,000 distinct CDR3 sequences, roughly 10% of them singletons. Here the sequenced sample was PBMCs from the stem cell graft donor, taken from the stem cell graft. These receptor sequences come from a human donor who donated a stem cell graft to a child with acute myeloid leukemia.

This sequence joins TRBV4-3 and TRBJ1-2, with 8 bases aligning to TRBD1. CDR1 and CDR2 (germline): LGHNA, YSLEER. V was pared by 6 bases and J by 9 bases, with 12 bases of the junction left unmatched. This CDR3 has 14 amino acids. The CDR3: CASRQGAEKGRYTF. CDR3 DNA: TGCGCCAGCAGGCAGGGGGCGGAGAAGGGACGCTACACCTTC.

V gene TRBV27 combines with J gene TRBJ2-3; 8 bases map to TRBD2. This CDR3 has 14 amino acids. Unmatched junction bases numbered 7, after V lost 5 bases and J lost 6 bases. Germline V gene sequence: CDR1 MNHEY, CDR2 SMNVEV (reference sequence). The DNA for the CDR3 is TGTGCCAGCAGTCCGGGGACTAGAGGGGATACGCAGTATTTT. Translated: CASSPGTRGDTQYF.